This T cell receptor beta chain comes out of a study of T cell responses to AZD1222 COVID-19 vaccine. Study summary: Combined were second doses at about 4 or about 12 weeks.

This CDR3 has 15 amino acids. The germline gives CDR1 SGHTA, CDR2 FQGNSA. Deletions cut 6 bases from V and 1 base from J, with 13 bases between. To note about this clone: Its antigen is not identified.

Profiling relied on immunoSEQ multiplex PCR, and the TCRdb table lists in-frame clones only, not all of them. This repertoire shows approximately 110,000 clones, roughly 87% found once; its top ten account for approximately 5.1%. Study-wide findings and caveats: The donors showed a predominance of white British ancestry and of females, with possible underestimation of clonal diversity. Two AZD1222 administrations were followed by greater Spike-specific TCR breadth and depth.

The chain is built from TRBV7-2 and TRBJ1-5; no definite D call. The sample here was peripheral blood, taken on day 0 of AZD1222 vaccination. The receptor's source is an adult in good health. CDR3 amino acids: CASSPPGQSNQPQHF. CDR3 nucleotides: TGTGCCAGCAGTCCCCCCGGGCAGAGCAATCAGCCCCAGCATTTT.